The clone carrying this T cell receptor beta chain was counted between two and nine times. This entry comes from a study of T cells in Graves' hyperthyroidism and ophthalmopathy. The germline V gene encodes CDR1 SQVTM and CDR2 ANQGSEA. V was pared by 4 bases and J by 2 bases, with 15 bases between. CDR3 length: 14 residues. The source material, RNA transcripts, was used to amplify TCR beta CDR3 regions. When the TCR CDR3 underwent first-round RT-PCR, the HTBI primer set was used. TCRdb recomputed calls from the multiplex PCR reads with MiXCR, one row per CDR3 protein. This sample has 250,000 to 300,000 distinct CDR3 sequences; around 19% occur once, and the top ten carry about 40%.

The clonotype was recovered from a man between 45 and 60 years old with Graves' ophthalmopathy. Sequencing was carried out using blood. This rearrangement joins TRBV29-1 to TRBJ2-7, with D perhaps matching TRBD2 (6 bases). CDR3 region: CSVGAGGNAYEQYF. CDR3 nucleotides: TGCAGCGTTGGAGCCGGCGGGAACGCCTACGAGCAGTACTTC.